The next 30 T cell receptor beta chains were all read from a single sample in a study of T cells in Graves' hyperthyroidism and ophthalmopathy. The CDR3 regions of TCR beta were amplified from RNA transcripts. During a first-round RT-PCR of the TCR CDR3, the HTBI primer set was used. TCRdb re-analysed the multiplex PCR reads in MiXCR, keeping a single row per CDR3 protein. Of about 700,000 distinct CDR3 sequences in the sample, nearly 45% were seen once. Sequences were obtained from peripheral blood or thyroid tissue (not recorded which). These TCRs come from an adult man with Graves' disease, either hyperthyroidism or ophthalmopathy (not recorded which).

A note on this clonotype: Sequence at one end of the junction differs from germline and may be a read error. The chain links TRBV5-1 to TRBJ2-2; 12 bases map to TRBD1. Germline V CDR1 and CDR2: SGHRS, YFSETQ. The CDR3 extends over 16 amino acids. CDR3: CASSLTGTGGGGELFF. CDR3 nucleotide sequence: TGTGCCAGCAGCTTGACCGGGACAGGGGGCGGCGGGGAGCTGTTTTTT.

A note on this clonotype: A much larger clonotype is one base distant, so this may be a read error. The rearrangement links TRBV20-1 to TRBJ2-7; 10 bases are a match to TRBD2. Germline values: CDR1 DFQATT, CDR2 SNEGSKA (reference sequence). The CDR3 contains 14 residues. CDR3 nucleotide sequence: TGCAGTGCCACGGGACTAGCGTACACCTACGGGCAGTACTTC. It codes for CSATGLAYTYGQYF.

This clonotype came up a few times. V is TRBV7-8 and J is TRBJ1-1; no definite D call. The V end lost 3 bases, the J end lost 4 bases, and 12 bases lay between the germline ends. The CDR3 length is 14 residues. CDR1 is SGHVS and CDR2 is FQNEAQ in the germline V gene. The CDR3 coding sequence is TGTGCCAGCAGCTTTGCGGAGTGGGGCACTGAAGCTTTCTTT. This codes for CASSFAEWGTEAFF.

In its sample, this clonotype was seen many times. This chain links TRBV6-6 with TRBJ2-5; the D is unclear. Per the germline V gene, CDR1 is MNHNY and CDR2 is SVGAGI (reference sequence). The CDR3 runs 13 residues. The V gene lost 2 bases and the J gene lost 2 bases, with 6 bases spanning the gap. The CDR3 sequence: CASSYTVQETQYF. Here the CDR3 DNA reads TGTGCCAGCAGTTACACAGTTCAAGAGACCCAGTACTTC.

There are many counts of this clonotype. The CDR3 DNA follows: TGTGCCAGCAGCCCGCAGGGACAGGGAGGCTATGGCTACACCTTC. This encodes CASSPQGQGGYGYTF. The chain couples TRBV7-2 to TRBJ1-2; 9 bases agree with TRBD1. Per the germline V gene, CDR1 is SGHTA and CDR2 is FQGNSA. V lost 5 bases to trimming and J lost 4 bases; unmatched junction nucleotides: 8. The CDR3 totals 15 residues.

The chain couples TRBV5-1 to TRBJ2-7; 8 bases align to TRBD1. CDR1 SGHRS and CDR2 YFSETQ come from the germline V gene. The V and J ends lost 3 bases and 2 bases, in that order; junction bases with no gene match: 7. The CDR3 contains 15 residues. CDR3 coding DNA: TGCGCCAGCAGCTCACGACAGGGGTCCCCCTACGAGCAGTACTTC. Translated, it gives CASSSRQGSPYEQYF.

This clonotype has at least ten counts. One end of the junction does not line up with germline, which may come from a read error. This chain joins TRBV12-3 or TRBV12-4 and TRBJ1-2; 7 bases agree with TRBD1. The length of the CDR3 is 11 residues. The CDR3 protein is CASTEGAQISF. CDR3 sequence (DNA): TGTGCCAGCACTGAGGGGGCCCAGATTTCCTTC.

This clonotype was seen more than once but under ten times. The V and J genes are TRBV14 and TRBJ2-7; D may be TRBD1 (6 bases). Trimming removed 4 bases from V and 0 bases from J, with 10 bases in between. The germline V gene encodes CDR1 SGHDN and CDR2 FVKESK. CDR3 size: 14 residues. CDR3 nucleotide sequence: TGTGCCAGCAGCCGACAGGACATCTCCTACGAGCAGTACTTC. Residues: CASSRQDISYEQYF.

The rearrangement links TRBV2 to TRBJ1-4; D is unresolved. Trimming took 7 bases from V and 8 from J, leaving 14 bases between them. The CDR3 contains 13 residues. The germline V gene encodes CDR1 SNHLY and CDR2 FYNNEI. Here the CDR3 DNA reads TGTGCCAGCACCGAGGGCGGGCGGGAAAAACTGTTTTTT. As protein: CASTEGGREKLFF.

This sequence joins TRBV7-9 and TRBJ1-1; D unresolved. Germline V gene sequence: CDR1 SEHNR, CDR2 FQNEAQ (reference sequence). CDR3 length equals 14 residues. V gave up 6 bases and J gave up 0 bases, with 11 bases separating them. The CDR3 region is CASRRQILNTEAFF. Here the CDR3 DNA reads TGTGCCAGCAGGCGGCAGATCCTGAACACTGAAGCTTTCTTT.

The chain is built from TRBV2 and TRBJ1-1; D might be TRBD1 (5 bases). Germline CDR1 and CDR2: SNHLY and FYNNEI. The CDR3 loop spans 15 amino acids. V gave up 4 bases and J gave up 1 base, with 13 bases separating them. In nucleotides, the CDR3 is TGTGCCAGCAGTGTCATTCCAGGGACGAACACTGAAGCTTTCTTT. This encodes CASSVIPGTNTEAFF.

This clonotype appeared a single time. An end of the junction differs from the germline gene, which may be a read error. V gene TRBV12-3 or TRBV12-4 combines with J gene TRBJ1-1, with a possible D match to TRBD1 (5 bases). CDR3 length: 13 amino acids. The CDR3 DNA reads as TGTGCCAGCAGTGCCCGACAGAACACTGAAGCTCTCTTT. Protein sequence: CASSARQNTEALF.

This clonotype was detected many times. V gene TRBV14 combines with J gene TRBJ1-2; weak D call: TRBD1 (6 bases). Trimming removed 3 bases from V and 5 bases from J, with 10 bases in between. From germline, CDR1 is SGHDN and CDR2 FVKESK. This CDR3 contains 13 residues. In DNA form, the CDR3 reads TGTGCCAGCAGCCAGTCCGGGACATATGGCTACACCTTC. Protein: CASSQSGTYGYTF.

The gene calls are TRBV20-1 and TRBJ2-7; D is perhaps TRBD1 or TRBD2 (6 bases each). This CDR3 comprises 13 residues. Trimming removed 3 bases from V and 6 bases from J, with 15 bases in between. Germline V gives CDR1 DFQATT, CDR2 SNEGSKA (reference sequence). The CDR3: CSARRGADIEQYF. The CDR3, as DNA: TGCAGTGCTAGGAGGGGGGCGGATATCGAGCAGTACTTC.

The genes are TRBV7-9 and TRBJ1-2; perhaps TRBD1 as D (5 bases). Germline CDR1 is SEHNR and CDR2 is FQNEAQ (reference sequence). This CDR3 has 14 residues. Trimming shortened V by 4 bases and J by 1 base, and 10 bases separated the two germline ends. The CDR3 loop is CASSSGRNNYGYTF. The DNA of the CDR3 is TGTGCCAGCAGCTCGGGACGGAATAACTATGGCTACACCTTC.

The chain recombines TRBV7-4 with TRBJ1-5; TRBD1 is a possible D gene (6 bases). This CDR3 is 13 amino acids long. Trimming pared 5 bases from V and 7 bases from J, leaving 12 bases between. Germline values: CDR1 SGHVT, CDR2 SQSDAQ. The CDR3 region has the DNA TGTGCCAGCAGCCTAAGGGGGATCCAGCCCCAGCATTTT. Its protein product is CASSLRGIQPQHF.

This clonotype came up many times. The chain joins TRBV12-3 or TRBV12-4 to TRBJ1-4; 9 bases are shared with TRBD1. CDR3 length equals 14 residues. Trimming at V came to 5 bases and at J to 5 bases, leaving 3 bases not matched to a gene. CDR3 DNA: TGTGCCAGCAGTCTGACAGGGGGAAATGAAAAACTGTTTTTT. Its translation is CASSLTGGNEKLFF.

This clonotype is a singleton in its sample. Here the CDR3 reads CASSVGEHEQYF. DNA of the CDR3: TGTGCCAGCAGTGTTGGGGAACACGAGCAGTACTTC. The rearrangement links TRBV2 to TRBJ2-7; D call uncertain. The germline gives CDR1 SNHLY, CDR2 FYNNEI. CDR3 length equals 12 residues. V lost 4 bases and J lost 5, with 9 bases in between.

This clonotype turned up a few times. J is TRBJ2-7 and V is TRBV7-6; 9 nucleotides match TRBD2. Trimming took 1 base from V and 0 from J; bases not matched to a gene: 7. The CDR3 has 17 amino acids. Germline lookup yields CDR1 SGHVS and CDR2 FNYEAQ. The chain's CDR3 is CASSLGGLAGFSYEQYF. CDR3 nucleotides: TGTGCCAGCAGCTTAGGGGGTCTAGCGGGGTTCTCCTACGAGCAGTACTTC.

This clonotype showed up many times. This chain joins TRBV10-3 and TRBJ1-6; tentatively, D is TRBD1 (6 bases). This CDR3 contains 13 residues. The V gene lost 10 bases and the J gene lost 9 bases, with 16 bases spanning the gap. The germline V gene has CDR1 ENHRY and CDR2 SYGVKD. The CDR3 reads CASTAQGGSPLHF. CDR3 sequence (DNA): TGTGCCAGCACGGCACAGGGAGGTTCACCCCTCCACTTT.

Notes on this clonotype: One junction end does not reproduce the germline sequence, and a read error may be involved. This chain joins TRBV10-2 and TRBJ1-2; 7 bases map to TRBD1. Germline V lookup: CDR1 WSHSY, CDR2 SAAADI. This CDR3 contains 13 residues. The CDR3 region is CAGSGQANYGYTF. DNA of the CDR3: TGCGCCGGCAGTGGACAGGCGAACTATGGCTACACCTTC.

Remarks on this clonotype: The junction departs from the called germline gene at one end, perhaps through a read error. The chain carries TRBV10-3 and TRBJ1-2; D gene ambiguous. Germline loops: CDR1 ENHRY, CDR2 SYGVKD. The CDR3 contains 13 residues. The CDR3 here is CAIRRPSNYGHTF. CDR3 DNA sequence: TGTGCCATCCGGAGGCCCTCTAACTATGGCCACACCTTC.

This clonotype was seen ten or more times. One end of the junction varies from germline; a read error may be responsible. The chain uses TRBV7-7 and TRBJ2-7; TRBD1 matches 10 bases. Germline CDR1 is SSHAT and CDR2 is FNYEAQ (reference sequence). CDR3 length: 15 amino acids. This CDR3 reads CASSPGTGASYEQYF. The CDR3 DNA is TGTGCTAGCAGCCCCGGGACAGGGGCATCCTACGAGCAGTACTTC.

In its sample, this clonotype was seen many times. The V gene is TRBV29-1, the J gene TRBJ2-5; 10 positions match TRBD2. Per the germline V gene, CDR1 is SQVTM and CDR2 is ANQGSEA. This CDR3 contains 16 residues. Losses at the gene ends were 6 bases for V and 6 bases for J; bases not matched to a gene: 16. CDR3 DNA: TGCAGCGTGGGCAGGGGGGCTAGCGGGAGTGGGAAGACCCAGTACTTC. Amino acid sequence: CSVGRGASGSGKTQYF.

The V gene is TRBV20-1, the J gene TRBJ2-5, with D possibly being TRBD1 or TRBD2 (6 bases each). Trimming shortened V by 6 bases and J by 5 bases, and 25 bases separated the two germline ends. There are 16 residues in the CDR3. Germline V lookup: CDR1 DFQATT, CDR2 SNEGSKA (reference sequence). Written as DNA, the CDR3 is TGCAGTGCCGTAGTACCACAGGGACTTTTGTTGGAGACCCAGTACTTC. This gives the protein CSAVVPQGLLLETQYF.

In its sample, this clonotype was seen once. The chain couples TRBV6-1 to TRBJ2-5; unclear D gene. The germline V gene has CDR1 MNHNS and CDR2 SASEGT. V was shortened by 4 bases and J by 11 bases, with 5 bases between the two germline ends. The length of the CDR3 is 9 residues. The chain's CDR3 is CASSVTQYF. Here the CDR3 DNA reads TGTGCCAGCAGTGTGACACAGTACTTC.

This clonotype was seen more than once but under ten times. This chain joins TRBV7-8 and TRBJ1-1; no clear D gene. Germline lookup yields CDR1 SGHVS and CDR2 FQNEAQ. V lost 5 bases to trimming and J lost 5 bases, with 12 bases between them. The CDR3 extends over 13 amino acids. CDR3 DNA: TGTGCCAGCAGCCAATCAAGGGTTACTGAAGCTTTCTTT. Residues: CASSQSRVTEAFF. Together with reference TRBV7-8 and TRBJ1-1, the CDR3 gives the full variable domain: GAGVSQSPRYKVAKRGQDVALRCDPISGHVSLFWYQQALGQGPEFLTYFQNEAQLDKSGLPSDRFFAERPEGSVSTLKIQRTQQEDSAVYLCASSQSRVTEAFFGQGTRLTVV.

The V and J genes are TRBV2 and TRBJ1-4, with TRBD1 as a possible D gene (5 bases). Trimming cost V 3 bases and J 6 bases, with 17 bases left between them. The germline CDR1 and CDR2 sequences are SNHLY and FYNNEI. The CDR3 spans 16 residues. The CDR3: CASSDSSGGGYEKLFF. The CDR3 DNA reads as TGTGCCAGCAGTGATAGTTCGGGGGGGGGGTATGAAAAACTGTTTTTT.

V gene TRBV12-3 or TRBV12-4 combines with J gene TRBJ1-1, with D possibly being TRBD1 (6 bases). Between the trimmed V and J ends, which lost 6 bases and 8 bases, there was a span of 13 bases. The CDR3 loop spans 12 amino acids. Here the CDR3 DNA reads TGTGCCAGCAGCTGGGGGGCTGGAGAAGCTTTCTTT. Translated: CASSWGAGEAFF.

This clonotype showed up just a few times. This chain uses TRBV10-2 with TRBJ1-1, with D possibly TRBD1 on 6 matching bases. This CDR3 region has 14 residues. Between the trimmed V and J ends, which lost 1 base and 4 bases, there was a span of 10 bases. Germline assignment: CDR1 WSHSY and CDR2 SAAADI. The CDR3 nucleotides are TGCGCCAGCAGTGAGTGGGGGGCTGGCACTGAAGCTTTCTTT. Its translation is CASSEWGAGTEAFF.